The clone carrying this TCR beta chain has just a few counts. What it recognizes is unknown. RNA transcripts served as the template for amplifying TCR beta CDR3 regions. First-round RT-PCR of the TCR CDR3 relied on the HTBI primer set. TCRdb used MiXCR to reprocess the multiplex PCR reads, holding one entry per CDR3 protein. The sample includes 360,000 or so distinct CDR3 sequences, approximately 14% seen only once; the top ten take about 21%. This record belongs to a study of T cells in Graves' hyperthyroidism and ophthalmopathy. Study background: Pretreatment peripheral blood was obtained at initial diagnosis.

Study-wide results and limits: Also found in blood were most expanded thyroid clonotypes above 0.001.

Germline CDR1 is MGHRA and CDR2 is YSYEKL. The CDR3 runs to 13 residues. Trimming took 1 base from V and 0 from J, leaving 4 bases between them. The chain combines TRBV4-1 with TRBJ2-7, with D unclear. This receptor was obtained from a woman aged 55-69 years with Graves' ophthalmopathy. The sample consisted of blood. CDR3 sequence reads: CASSQAHSYEQYF. In DNA form, the CDR3 reads TGCGCCAGCAGCCAAGCCCACTCCTACGAGCAGTACTTC.